The 14 T cell receptor beta chains below all came from one sample that was sequenced in a study of blood T cells in healthy people across ages. A second 7 to 11 cycle PCR used barcoded and J-beta primers. Each CDR3 protein is one row after TCRdb ran MiXCR on the 5' RACE reads. The sample includes approximately 800,000 distinct CDR3 sequences, about 42% of them seen just once. Material for sequencing was blood. The receptors originated from a man of 80 years or more in good health.

V is TRBV29-1 and J is TRBJ2-4; D is perhaps TRBD1 or TRBD2 (7 bases each). The DNA end is more similar to TRBJ2-7, so the J call may be wrong. In germline, CDR1 is SQVTM, CDR2 ANQGSEA. The CDR3 is 14 residues long. The CDR3 DNA follows: TGCAGCGTTGCCGAACAGGGGAGGGGGAACGAGCAGTACTTC. Translating gives CSVAEQGRGNEQYF.

This clonotype occurred many times. J is TRBJ2-1 and V is TRBV29-1, with 8 positions matching TRBD2. After removal of 0 bases from V and 1 base from J, the junction contained 5 bases not matched to a gene. Per the germline V gene, CDR1 is SQVTM and CDR2 is ANQGSEA. This CDR3 comprises 16 residues. CDR3 nucleotide sequence: TGCAGCGTTGAAGATTTTACGGGAGGGTCCTACAATGAGCAGTTCTTC. This sequence encodes CSVEDFTGGSYNEQFF.

V and J are TRBV24-1 and TRBJ2-7; 8 nucleotides match TRBD1. Germline values: CDR1 KGHDR, CDR2 SFDVKD. The V and J ends lost 4 bases and 2 bases, in that order; junction bases with no gene match: 6. The CDR3 has 15 amino acids. The CDR3: CATSETGAPPYEQYF. CDR3 sequence (DNA): TGTGCCACCAGTGAGACAGGGGCTCCCCCCTACGAGCAGTACTTC.

This rearrangement joins TRBV28 to TRBJ2-1; 9 bases are a match to TRBD1. J was trimmed by 7 bases and V by 7 bases; bases with no gene match: 11. The germline CDR1 and CDR2 sequences are MDHEN and SYDVKM. This CDR3 region has 15 residues. The CDR3 DNA sequence: TGTGCCAGCAACTCACGGGACAGGGTGGGTAATGAGCAGTTCTTC. It yields the protein CASNSRDRVGNEQFF.

This clonotype appeared once. This chain connects TRBV5-1 to TRBJ1-2; D remains ambiguous. The germline V and J ends were trimmed by 1 base and 8 bases, with 15 bases remaining between them. Germline V CDR1 and CDR2: SGHRS, YFSETQ. There are 14 residues in the CDR3. CDR3 protein: CASSLWQEVRGYTF. CDR3 DNA: TGCGCCAGCAGCTTGTGGCAGGAGGTACGAGGCTACACCTTC.

The chain carries TRBV12-3 or TRBV12-4 and TRBJ2-1; D unresolved. Trimming left V 6 bases short and J 0 bases short, with 15 bases between. The CDR3 consists of 16 residues. The CDR3 nucleotides read TGTGCCAGCAGCTTCAATCCGGGCCTCTCCTACAATGAGCAGTTCTTC. It translates to CASSFNPGLSYNEQFF.

This clonotype was detected only a few times. The chain couples TRBV20-1 to TRBJ1-1, with 7 bases fitting TRBD1. CDR1 DFQATT and CDR2 SNEGSKA come from the germline V gene (reference sequence). Trimming removed 8 bases from V and 4 bases from J; junction bases left unmatched: 7. The length of the CDR3 is 12 residues. The CDR3 sequence: CSSDREATEAFF. The CDR3 DNA reads as TGCAGTTCAGACAGGGAAGCCACTGAAGCTTTCTTT.

This clonotype was counted only a few times. This chain joins TRBV6-6 and TRBJ2-1; D is ambiguous. Germline V gives CDR1 MNHNY, CDR2 SVGAGI (reference sequence). The CDR3 consists of 15 residues. The V and J ends lost 0 bases and 8 bases respectively, with 14 bases between them. CDR3 amino acids: CASSYSSNSIHEQFF. CDR3 sequence (DNA): TGTGCCAGCAGTTACTCGAGCAACAGTATCCATGAGCAGTTCTTC.

This sequence joins TRBV4-1 and TRBJ2-3, with 7 nucleotides matching TRBD2. The CDR3 is 16 residues long. Germline-derived CDR1 and CDR2 are MGHRA and YSYEKL. Unmatched junction bases numbered 4, after V lost 0 bases and J lost 1 base. The CDR3: CASSQDALAGTDTQYF. CDR3 DNA: TGCGCCAGCAGCCAAGATGCCCTAGCGGGCACAGATACGCAGTATTTT.

This chain connects TRBV20-1 to TRBJ2-5; TRBD2 matches at 9 bases. Per the germline V gene, CDR1 is DFQATT and CDR2 is SNEGSKA (reference sequence). The CDR3 has 21 residues. After removal of 4 bases from V and 0 bases from J, the junction contained 24 bases not matched to a gene. CDR3 nucleotides: TGCAGTGCTAAAGGACCCGGGGCTAGCGGGGCTATGGAGGGGTACCAAGAGACCCAGTACTTC. It is translated as CSAKGPGASGAMEGYQETQYF.

This chain joins TRBV5-1 and TRBJ2-1, with 9 nucleotides matching TRBD2. The CDR3 is made up of 17 amino acids. The trim removed 2 bases at V and 4 bases at J, leaving 10 bases unmatched. CDR1 and CDR2 from the germline V gene are SGHRS and YFSETQ. In DNA form, the CDR3 reads TGCGCCAGCAGCTTCGACGGGAGCGGGGGGACATACAATGAGCAGTTCTTC. This encodes CASSFDGSGGTYNEQFF.

The genes are TRBV7-6 and TRBJ2-1; possible D gene TRBD1, 6 bases. CDR3 length equals 16 residues. CDR1 is SGHVS and CDR2 is FNYEAQ in the germline V gene. Between the trimmed V and J ends, which lost 3 bases and 6 bases, there was a span of 18 bases. Written as DNA, the CDR3 is TGTGCCAGCAGCTTGGGGGCCGGGTCGTCGGTCAATGAGCAGTTCTTC. Amino acid sequence: CASSLGAGSSVNEQFF.

The chain links TRBV7-6 to TRBJ2-3; possible D gene TRBD1, 5 bases. Germline V gene data show CDR1 as SGHVS and CDR2 as FNYEAQ. This CDR3 has 15 amino acids. V was cut by 3 bases and J by 4 bases, with 14 bases left in between. The CDR3 reads CASSLGNWGADTQYF. In nucleotides, the CDR3 is TGTGCCAGCAGCTTGGGGAATTGGGGCGCAGATACGCAGTATTTT.

In this sample, this clonotype turned up many times. The chain is built from TRBV9 and TRBJ2-7; perhaps TRBD2 as D (6 bases). From germline, CDR1 is SGDLS and CDR2 YYNGEE. V was cut by 0 bases and J by 6 bases, with 13 bases left in between. This CDR3 has 14 amino acids. DNA for the CDR3: TGTGCCAGCAGCGTAGAGGGGACTGCCTCCGAGCAGTACTTC. Its protein is CASSVEGTASEQYF.